The 31 T cell receptor beta chains presented below share a single source sample, sequenced in a study of T-cell memory formation after mild COVID-19. TCRdb re-analysed the 5' RACE reads in MiXCR, keeping a single row per CDR3 protein. This sample has about 400,000 distinct CDR3 sequences, with about 16% found just once. Sequencing used PBMCs or a T cell subset sorted from them (not recorded which). These receptors were taken from a man younger than 30 who had mild COVID-19 (a few samples of this study predate the infection). Cell type and time point are not known.

The chain uses TRBV23-1 and TRBJ1-4, with 8 bases that match TRBD1. TRBV23-1 is an open reading frame, and its role is uncertain. V lost 5 bases and J lost 3; bases outside the gene matches: 2. The CDR3 extends over 14 amino acids. The DNA of the CDR3 is TGCGCCAGCAGTATGGGACAGGCTAATGAAAAACTGTTTTTT. Translation gives CASSMGQANEKLFF.

This clonotype has ten or more counts. CDR3 region: CASQKGDRGSGEQFF. The CDR3 coding sequence is TGTGCCAGCCAAAAAGGGGACAGGGGGTCGGGCGAGCAGTTCTTC. This sequence joins TRBV3-1 and TRBJ2-1; 11 positions agree with TRBD1. V lost 8 bases and J lost 10; bases outside the gene matches: 13. The CDR3 sequence is 15 residues long. Per germline, CDR1 LGHDT and CDR2 YNNKEL (reference sequence).

This chain links TRBV12-3 or TRBV12-4 with TRBJ2-3; 7 bases align to TRBD2. V dropped 3 bases and J dropped 2; count of bases not matched to a gene: 5. The CDR3 extends over 15 amino acids. The CDR3 spells CASSFAGDHTDTQYF. The CDR3 DNA follows: TGTGCCAGCAGTTTCGCGGGGGACCACACAGATACGCAGTATTTT.

This clonotype was counted between two and nine times. The CDR3 DNA reads as TGTGCCAGCAGCGACCTACAGGGGTACAATGAGCAGTTCTTC. Its translation: CASSDLQGYNEQFF. The rearrangement joins TRBV7-9 to TRBJ2-1; 7 nucleotides align to TRBD1. The CDR3 is 14 residues long. The ends lost 5 bases at V and 4 bases at J; junction bases unmatched: 5. Germline V lookup: CDR1 SEHNR, CDR2 FQNEAQ (reference sequence).

This clonotype came up a few times. This chain joins TRBV10-3 and TRBJ1-2; D is undetermined. The CDR3 has 16 residues. The germline V gene has CDR1 ENHRY and CDR2 SYGVKD. V lost 4 bases to trimming and J lost 6 bases, with 21 bases between them. The CDR3 reads CAISGEWADGLNGYTF. The CDR3 DNA sequence: TGTGCCATCAGTGGGGAATGGGCGGACGGGTTGAATGGCTACACCTTC.

This clonotype was seen a few times. The chain has TRBV7-6 and TRBJ2-3, with 14 bases aligning to TRBD2. This CDR3 has 16 amino acids. Per germline, CDR1 SGHVS and CDR2 FNYEAQ. Trimming cost V 5 bases and J 7 bases; bases outside gene matches: 8. CDR3 region: CASSPGTSGGPNTQYF. CDR3 in DNA: TGTGCCAGCAGCCCCGGGACTAGCGGGGGCCCCAATACGCAGTATTTT.

The chain carries TRBV7-9 and TRBJ1-2, with 10 bases that match TRBD1. The V and J ends lost 4 bases and 2 bases, in that order; junction bases with no gene match: 10. The CDR3 sequence is 17 residues long. CDR1 and CDR2 (germline): SEHNR, FQNEAQ (reference sequence). The DNA for the CDR3 is TGTGCCAGCAGCTCTAGTGGGACAGGGGTGAAAAACTATGGCTACACCTTC. Protein sequence: CASSSSGTGVKNYGYTF.

The sample holds a few counts of this clonotype. The CDR3 coding sequence is TGTGCCAGCAGCTACAGGACTAGCGGGCGATACGAGCAGTACTTC. This translates into CASSYRTSGRYEQYF. V is TRBV3-1 and J is TRBJ2-7, with TRBD2 matching over 11 bases. CDR3 length equals 15 residues. J lost 4 bases, V lost 5 bases, and 7 bases had no gene match. In germline, CDR1 is LGHDT, CDR2 YNNKEL (reference sequence).

There are a few counts of this clonotype. The chain couples TRBV5-1 to TRBJ2-7; D is possibly TRBD2 (5 bases). The CDR3 runs to 14 residues. CDR1 and CDR2 from the germline V gene are SGHRS and YFSETQ. Trimming took 4 bases from V and 4 from J, leaving 15 bases between them. CDR3 in amino acids: CASSPVYGEYEQYF. The CDR3 DNA is TGCGCCAGCAGCCCCGTTTACGGGGAGTACGAGCAGTACTTC.

The V gene is TRBV12-3 or TRBV12-4, the J gene TRBJ2-2; 9 bases are a match to TRBD2. The V and J ends lost 5 bases and 2 bases, in that order; junction bases with no gene match: 6. This CDR3 has 16 amino acids. CDR3 loop: CASSPVAGVNTGELFF. For the CDR3, the DNA is TGTGCCAGCAGTCCCGTAGCGGGGGTTAACACCGGGGAGCTGTTTTTT.

This clonotype was observed a handful of times. V gene TRBV5-1 combines with J gene TRBJ2-5; possibly TRBD2 for D (6 bases). The length of the CDR3 is 14 residues. Trimming took off 2 bases at V and 4 bases at J, with 12 bases between the two ends. Germline CDR1 reads SGHRS; CDR2 reads YFSETQ. The DNA for the CDR3 is TGCGCCAGCAGCTTCGACGGGGGACCAGAGACCCAGTACTTC. Translating it yields CASSFDGGPETQYF.

The sample holds a few counts of this clonotype. The chain employs TRBV5-1 and TRBJ2-3, with 9 nucleotides matching TRBD2. CDR1 SGHRS and CDR2 YFSETQ come from the germline V gene. The CDR3 has 16 amino acids. The V gene end was trimmed by 5 bases and the J gene end by 5 bases; junction bases not matched to a gene: 12. This CDR3 is CASRPTSGPSGDTQYF. CDR3 nucleotides: TGCGCCAGCAGACCTACTAGCGGGCCCTCGGGAGATACGCAGTATTTT.

This clonotype turned up a few times. The rearrangement links TRBV5-1 to TRBJ2-7; D not resolved. This CDR3 contains 15 residues. Trimming removed 3 bases from V and 2 bases from J, with 15 bases in between. Germline V gene sequence: CDR1 SGHRS, CDR2 YFSETQ. This CDR3 is CASSSKASETYEQYF. Here the CDR3 DNA reads TGCGCCAGCAGCTCGAAGGCCAGTGAGACCTACGAGCAGTACTTC.

This clonotype was detected a few times. CDR3: CASSVQSPDTQYF. The CDR3 DNA follows: TGCGCCAGCAGCGTACAGAGTCCAGATACGCAGTATTTT. The rearrangement uses TRBV5-1 and TRBJ2-3, with D hard to call. The CDR3 has 13 residues. Deletions cut 4 bases from V and 4 bases from J, with 10 bases between. In germline, CDR1 is SGHRS, CDR2 YFSETQ.

The sample holds a few counts of this clonotype. The chain links TRBV7-3 to TRBJ2-5; D tentatively reads TRBD1 or TRBD2 (5 bases each). The ends were cut back, 4 bases at V and 3 bases at J, with 15 bases in the middle. From germline, CDR1 is SGHTA and CDR2 FQGTGA. This CDR3 has 15 residues. Here the CDR3 reads CASSSGTGRKETQYF. The DNA for the CDR3 is TGTGCCAGCAGCTCAGGAACGGGGCGGAAAGAGACCCAGTACTTC.

This clonotype was seen more than once but under ten times. The chain recombines TRBV9 with TRBJ1-6; 7 bases agree with TRBD1. V was clipped by 3 bases and J by 9 bases; unmatched bases: 9. Per the germline V gene, CDR1 is SGDLS and CDR2 is YYNGEE. This CDR3 region has 15 residues. The chain's CDR3 is CASSADHRGGSPLHF. CDR3 nucleotides: TGTGCCAGCAGCGCAGACCACAGGGGTGGTTCACCCCTCCACTTT.

This clonotype has more than one count but fewer than ten. The chain carries TRBV20-1 and TRBJ1-4; 7 bases agree with TRBD1. Looked up from germline, CDR1 is DFQATT and CDR2 is SNEGSKA (reference sequence). V lost 3 bases and J lost 7; bases outside the gene matches: 14. This CDR3 region has 16 residues. In DNA, the CDR3 is TGCAGTGCTAGGGCCAGGGGGGTTATGCGAAGTGAAAAACTGTTTTTT. Its translation is CSARARGVMRSEKLFF.

This clonotype was counted a few times. The chain carries TRBV7-3 and TRBJ1-2, with TRBD1 as a possible D gene (5 bases). Trimming cost V 5 bases and J 8 bases, with 24 bases left between them. The CDR3 runs 16 residues. Per germline, CDR1 SGHTA and CDR2 FQGTGA. The CDR3: CASSANHSPGQGGYTF. The CDR3 nucleotides are TGTGCCAGCAGCGCTAACCATTCCCCTGGACAAGGCGGCTACACCTTC. Full variable domain (rest looked up from reference TRBV7-3 and TRBJ1-2): GAGVSQTPSNKVTEKGKYVELRCDPISGHTALYWYRQSLGQGPEFLIYFQGTGAADDSGLPNDRFFAVRPEGSVSTLKIQRTERGDSAVYLCASSANHSPGQGGYTFGSGTRLTVV.

The J gene is TRBJ2-5, the V gene TRBV24-1, with 9 bases lining up with TRBD1. J gave up 1 base and V 3 bases, and 5 bases lay outside the gene matches. Germline V gene data show CDR1 as KGHDR and CDR2 as SFDVKD. This CDR3 contains 16 residues. The CDR3 reads CATSDPGTGSQETQYF. The CDR3, as DNA: TGTGCCACCAGTGATCCTGGGACAGGGAGCCAAGAGACCCAGTACTTC.

This chain joins TRBV20-1 and TRBJ2-3; a possible D gene is TRBD1 (5 bases). The CDR3 consists of 15 residues. Trimming removed 4 bases at V and 0 bases at J, with 14 bases between. From germline, CDR1 is DFQATT and CDR2 SNEGSKA (reference sequence). CDR3: CSANDRKTSTDTQYF. CDR3 DNA sequence: TGCAGTGCTAATGACAGAAAAACTAGCACAGATACGCAGTATTTT.

V usage is TRBV6-2 or TRBV6-3 and J usage is TRBJ2-5, with TRBD2 as a possible D gene (6 bases). The length of the CDR3 is 16 residues. The germline V gene encodes CDR1 MNHEY and CDR2 SVGEGT. Trimming pared 4 bases from V and 7 bases from J, leaving 22 bases between. This CDR3 is CASSSTPRDSLGTQYF. The CDR3 coding sequence is TGTGCCAGCAGTTCCACCCCTCGGGACTCCCTCGGGACCCAGTACTTC.

This chain links TRBV7-2 with TRBJ1-5, with D possibly matching TRBD1 (5 bases). The CDR3 runs 17 residues. Germline CDR1 is SGHTA and CDR2 is FQGNSA. V lost 5 bases and J 4 bases, leaving 21 bases between the germline ends. Here the CDR3 DNA reads TGTGCCAGCAGCCCGCAGGTAGTGGCAGGGCATAATCAGCCCCAGCATTTT. It specifies CASSPQVVAGHNQPQHF.

This clonotype was seen many times. The chain links TRBV7-2 to TRBJ1-1; 9 bases map to TRBD1. Germline values: CDR1 SGHTA, CDR2 FQGNSA. The CDR3 runs 17 residues. V shed 5 bases and J 4 bases; nucleotides not matched to a gene: 14. CDR3 sequence reads: CASSDYRGRNSGTEAFF. CDR3 coding DNA: TGTGCCAGCAGCGATTACAGGGGGCGAAATTCCGGCACTGAAGCTTTCTTT.

The genes are TRBV6-5 and TRBJ1-5; D is ambiguous. CDR3 length: 13 amino acids. Germline lookup yields CDR1 MNHEY and CDR2 SVGAGI. Trimming left V 2 bases short and J 3 bases short, with 5 bases between. The DNA for the CDR3 is TGTGCCAGCAGTTACGGGCACAATCAGCCCCAGCATTTT. Residues: CASSYGHNQPQHF.

This clonotype was counted ten times or more. This sequence joins TRBV5-5 and TRBJ2-1, with D perhaps matching TRBD1 (6 bases). The CDR3 is made up of 14 amino acids. The V end was cut by 0 bases, the J end by 5 bases, with 9 bases between. In germline, CDR1 is SGHKS, CDR2 YYEKEE (reference sequence). The CDR3: CASSLGAGDNEQFF. The CDR3 region has the DNA TGTGCCAGCAGCTTGGGGGCAGGGGACAATGAGCAGTTCTTC.

The chain links TRBV4-1 to TRBJ2-3; TRBD1 might be the D (6 bases). Trimming shortened V by 3 bases and J by 5 bases, and 12 bases separated the two germline ends. The CDR3 extends over 14 amino acids. Germline CDR1 is MGHRA and CDR2 is YSYEKL. The CDR3 loop is CASSQQQGRDTQYF. CDR3 DNA sequence: TGCGCCAGCAGCCAGCAGCAGGGGAGAGATACGCAGTATTTT.

In nucleotides, the CDR3 is TGTGCCAGCAGTGAATCGTCCGGGAACTATGGCTACACCTTC. Translating it yields CASSESSGNYGYTF. This chain connects TRBV2 to TRBJ1-2, with D hard to call. Germline lookup yields CDR1 SNHLY and CDR2 FYNNEI. The ends were cut back, 2 bases at V and 2 bases at J, with 9 bases in the middle. The CDR3 spans 14 residues.

The V gene is TRBV12-3 or TRBV12-4, the J gene TRBJ2-1, with D maybe TRBD1 (5 bases). Trimming removed 7 bases at V and 5 bases at J, with 12 bases between. This CDR3 spans 13 amino acids. The CDR3 reads CASNPTANNEQFF. CDR3 bases: TGTGCCAGCAACCCGACAGCCAACAATGAGCAGTTCTTC.

The rearrangement links TRBV15 to TRBJ2-1; D is possibly TRBD1 (6 bases). Trimming shortened V by 5 bases and J by 5 bases, and 16 bases separated the two germline ends. The CDR3 spans 15 residues. CDR1 is LNHNV and CDR2 is YYDKDF in the germline V gene (reference sequence). The CDR3 DNA reads as TGTGCCACCAGCGAAACCCCGGACAGAAACAATGAGCAGTTCTTC. Its protein is CATSETPDRNNEQFF.

This clonotype has more than one count but fewer than ten. The chain has TRBV4-1 and TRBJ2-1, with TRBD2 matching 8 bases. CDR3 length equals 14 residues. V dropped 2 bases and J dropped 7; count of bases not matched to a gene: 4. Germline values: CDR1 MGHRA, CDR2 YSYEKL. The CDR3 DNA sequence: TGCGCCAGCAGCCAATCGACTAGCGTAAATGAGCAGTTCTTC. Its protein product is CASSQSTSVNEQFF.

The chain links TRBV24-1 to TRBJ2-7; TRBD1 is a possible D gene (6 bases). The CDR3 contains 12 residues. Trimming took 9 bases from V and 3 from J, leaving 11 bases between them. The germline V gene encodes CDR1 KGHDR and CDR2 SFDVKD. CDR3 DNA: TGTGCCACCGCCACCAGGGGCTACGAGCAGTACGTC. This encodes CATATRGYEQYV.